Presented here are 5 T cell receptor beta chains from one specimen sequenced in a study of cytomegalovirus exposure and HLA in healthy donors. This PCR relied on a set of 60 Vbeta primers and 13 Jbeta primers. TCRdb's table, derived via immunoSEQ multiplex PCR, lists solely in-frame clones and lacks some. Counted here are a few hundred thousand clones, over 75% occurring once; the ten biggest clones make up roughly 0.22%. Sequencing was performed on PBMCs. These receptor sequences come from a girl aged 2 to 10 in good health and CMV-seronegative.

The chain is built from TRBV13 and TRBJ1-6, with 8 bases that match TRBD1. J was trimmed by 6 bases and V by 5 bases; bases with no gene match: 6. The CDR3 is 15 residues long. Germline V CDR1 and CDR2: PRHDT, FYEKMQ (reference sequence). For the CDR3, the DNA is TGTGCCAGCAGCGTAAAGGGACAGGTTAATTCACCCCTCCACTTT. It encodes CASSVKGQVNSPLHF. Using reference TRBV13 and TRBJ1-6 for the parts outside the CDR3, the full variable domain is AAGVIQSPRHLIKEKRETATLKCYPIPRHDTVYWYQQGPGQDPQFLISFYEKMQSDKGSIPDRFSAQQFSDYHSELNMSSLELGDSALYFCASSVKGQVNSPLHFGNGTRLTVT.

The chain couples TRBV6-5 to TRBJ1-2, with D maybe TRBD1 (5 bases). The CDR3 totals 15 residues. V was trimmed by 6 bases and J by 0 bases, leaving 14 bases between them. CDR1 MNHEY and CDR2 SVGAGI come from the germline V gene. For the CDR3, the DNA is TGTGCCAGCAGAATAGACAGTGCCTCTAACTATGGCTACACCTTC. Encoded protein: CASRIDSASNYGYTF.

The sample holds one count of this clone. V usage is TRBV11-2 and J usage is TRBJ2-2; TRBD2 aligns across 9 bases. The CDR3 loop spans 17 amino acids. V lost 0 bases to trimming and J lost 1 base; unmatched junction nucleotides: 3. Germline lookup yields CDR1 SGHAT and CDR2 FQNNGV. The CDR3, as DNA: TGTGCCAGCAGCTTAGAGCTAGCGGGACGGAACACCGGGGAGCTGTTTTTT. Protein: CASSLELAGRNTGELFF.

The chain uses TRBV19 and TRBJ1-5, with D unresolved. CDR3 length: 12 amino acids. CDR1 is LNHDA, CDR2 SQIVND, per germline (reference sequence). Deletions cut 4 bases from V and 1 base from J, with 2 bases between. In DNA, the CDR3 is TGTGCCAGTAGTACAAGCAATCAGCCCCAGCATTTT. This encodes CASSTSNQPQHF.

V gene TRBV30 combines with J gene TRBJ2-5, with 7 nucleotides matching TRBD2. After removal of 3 bases from V and 4 bases from J, the junction contained 8 bases not matched to a gene. CDR1 GTSNPN and CDR2 SVGIG come from the germline V gene (reference sequence). The CDR3 consists of 14 residues. CDR3 loop: CAWRRTSFSETQYF. CDR3 coding DNA: TGTGCCTGGAGAAGGACTAGTTTTTCAGAGACCCAGTACTTC.